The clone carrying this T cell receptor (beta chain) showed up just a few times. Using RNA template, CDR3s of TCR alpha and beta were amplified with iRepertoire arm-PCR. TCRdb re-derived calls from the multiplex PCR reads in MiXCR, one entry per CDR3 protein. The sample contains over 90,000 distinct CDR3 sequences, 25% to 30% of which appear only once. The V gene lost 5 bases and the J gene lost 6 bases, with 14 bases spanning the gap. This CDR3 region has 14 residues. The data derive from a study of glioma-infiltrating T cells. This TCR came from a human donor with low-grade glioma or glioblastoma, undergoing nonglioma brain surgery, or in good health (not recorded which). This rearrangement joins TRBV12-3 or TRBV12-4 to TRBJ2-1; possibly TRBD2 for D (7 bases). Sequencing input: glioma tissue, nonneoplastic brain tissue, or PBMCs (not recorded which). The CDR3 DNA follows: TGTGCCAGCAGTCATGGGAGGGGGGTCAATGAGCAGTTCTTC. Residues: CASSHGRGVNEQFF.